These T cell receptor beta chains were read from a single sample in a study of blood T cell repertoires in COVID-19. Profiling relied on immunoSEQ multiplex PCR, and the TCRdb table lists in-frame clones only, not all of them. The repertoire has 150,000 to 200,000 clones, approximately 80% of them found once; the top ten carry roughly 4.9%. The sample taken for sequencing was PBMCs or T cells enriched from blood (not recorded which). The receptor source for this set is a man between 65 and 85 years old who had been exposed to COVID-19. Each CDR3 is given with its conserved first and last residue. A D gene is named only where the DNA matches it firmly. The size of a clone is reported for some rows only, either as once, few or many, or as a class for expanded clones.

abundance	len	d_gene	v_gene	j_gene	CDR3aa	CDR3nt
NA	15	TRBD1	TRBV28	TRBJ1-5	CACGQGGGGNQPQHF	TGTGCCTGCGGACAGGGCGGAGGTGGCAATCAGCCCCAGCATTTT
few	14	NA	TRBV9	TRBJ2-1	CASSVDYSYNEQFF	TGTGCCAGCAGCGTAGACTACTCCTACAATGAGCAGTTCTTC
NA	14	TRBD1	TRBV7-9	TRBJ1-1	CASSSDRRNTEAFF	TGTGCCAGCAGCTCGGACAGGAGGAACACTGAAGCTTTCTTT
NA	16	TRBD2	TRBV13	TRBJ2-1	CASSLGLAGKENEQFF	TGTGCCAGCAGCTTAGGACTAGCGGGGAAAGAGAATGAGCAGTTCTTC
NA	14	NA	TRBV10-3	TRBJ1-1	CAIRPMGPYTEAFF	TGTGCCATCAGACCAATGGGCCCCTACACTGAAGCTTTCTTT
NA	14	NA	TRBV7-9	TRBJ1-5	CASSLQPRVEPQHF	TGTGCCAGCAGCTTACAACCCAGGGTTGAGCCCCAGCATTTT
NA	14	NA	TRBV30	TRBJ1-3	CAWRTQGTGNTIYF	TGTGCCTGGAGAACCCAGGGCACTGGAAACACCATATATTTT
NA	12	NA	TRBV12-3/TRBV12-4	TRBJ2-1	CASSSTLEQEFF	TGTGCCAGCAGTTCCACCCTTGAACAAGAGTTCTTC
NA	13	NA	TRBV5-1	TRBJ1-1	CASSPEGTTEAFF	TGCGCCAGCAGTCCCGAGGGGACAACTGAAGCTTTCTTT
once	16	TRBD2	TRBV7-2	TRBJ2-1	CASSRLAGGQYNEQFF	TGTGCCAGCAGCAGACTAGCGGGGGGTCAATACAATGAGCAGTTCTTC
NA	13	NA	TRBV6-5	TRBJ2-3	CASSYYGTSERIF	TGTGCCAGCAGTTACTACGGGACTTCAGAGAGGATTTTT
once	14	TRBD1	TRBV4-1	TRBJ2-5	CASSQDRGQETQYF	TGCGCCAGCAGCCAAGACAGGGGGCAAGAGACCCAGTACTTC
NA	14	TRBD1	TRBV6-6	TRBJ1-4	CASARDRSNEKLFF	TGTGCCAGCGCAAGGGACAGATCTAATGAAAAACTGTTTTTT
few	16	NA	TRBV5-6	TRBJ2-7	CASSLSTNRFSYEQYF	TGTGCCAGCAGCCTCTCTACCAACAGGTTTTCCTACGAGCAGTACTTC
NA	15	TRBD1	TRBV6-6	TRBJ1-4	CASSPGQGLPGKLFF	TGTGCCAGCAGTCCGGGACAGGGCCTTCCAGGAAAACTGTTTTTT
NA	14	NA	TRBV5-1	TRBJ1-5	CASSPGMGNQPQHF	TGCGCCAGCAGCCCAGGGATGGGTAATCAGCCCCAGCATTTT
NA	14	TRBD2	TRBV7-3	TRBJ2-7	CASSLTGLVEEQYF	TGTGCCAGCAGCTTGACGGGACTAGTCGAAGAGCAGTACTTC
NA	15	TRBD1	TRBV5-1	TRBJ1-4	CASSPRTGGGEKLFF	TGCGCCAGCAGCCCCCGGACAGGGGGCGGTGAAAAACTGTTTTTT